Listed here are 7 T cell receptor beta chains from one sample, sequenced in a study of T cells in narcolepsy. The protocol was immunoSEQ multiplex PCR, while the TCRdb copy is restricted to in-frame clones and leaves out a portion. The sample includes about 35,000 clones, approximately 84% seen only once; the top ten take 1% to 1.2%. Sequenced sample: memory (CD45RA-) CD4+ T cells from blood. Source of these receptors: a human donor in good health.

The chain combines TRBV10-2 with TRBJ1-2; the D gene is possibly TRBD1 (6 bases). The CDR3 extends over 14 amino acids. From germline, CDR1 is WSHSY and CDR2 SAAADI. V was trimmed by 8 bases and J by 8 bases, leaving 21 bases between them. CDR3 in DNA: TGCGCCAGCGGGGCTGGGGGCCCTATGGGGGGCTACACCTTC. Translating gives CASGAGGPMGGYTF.

The CDR3 coding sequence is TGTGCCAGCAGCCAGGTTGGCCGGGGACAACACTACGAGCAGTACTTC. Translation gives CASSQVGRGQHYEQYF. V and J are TRBV4-2 and TRBJ2-7; weak D call: TRBD1 (6 bases). Per germline, CDR1 LGHNA and CDR2 YNFKEQ. Trimming shortened V by 3 bases and J by 3 bases, and 18 bases separated the two germline ends. This CDR3 is built from 16 residues.

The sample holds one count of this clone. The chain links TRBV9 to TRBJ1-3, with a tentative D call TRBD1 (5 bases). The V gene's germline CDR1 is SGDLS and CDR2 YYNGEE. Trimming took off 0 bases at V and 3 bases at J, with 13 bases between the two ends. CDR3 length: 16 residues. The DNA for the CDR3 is TGTGCCAGCAGCGTAGGATTTCCGGGGGTTGGAAACACCATATATTTT. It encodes CASSVGFPGVGNTIYF.

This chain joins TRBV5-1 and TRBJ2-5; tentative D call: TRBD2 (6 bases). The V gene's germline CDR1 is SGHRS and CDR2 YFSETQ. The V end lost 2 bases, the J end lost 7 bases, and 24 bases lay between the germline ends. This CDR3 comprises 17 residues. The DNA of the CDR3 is TGCGCCAGCAGCTTTAACCCCGGGACTCCGGCAGAAGGGACCCAGTACTTC. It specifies CASSFNPGTPAEGTQYF. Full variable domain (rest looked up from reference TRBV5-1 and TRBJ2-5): KAGVTQTPRYLIKTRGQQVTLSCSPISGHRSVSWYQQTPGQGLQFLFEYFSETQRNKGNFPGRFSGRQFSNSRSEMNVSTLELGDSALYLCASSFNPGTPAEGTQYFGPGTRLLVL.

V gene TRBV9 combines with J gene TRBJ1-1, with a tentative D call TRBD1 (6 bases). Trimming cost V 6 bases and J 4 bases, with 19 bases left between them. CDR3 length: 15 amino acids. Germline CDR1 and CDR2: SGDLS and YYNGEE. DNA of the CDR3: TGTGCCAGCACTCTAAGGGGGGATAGGAGCACTGAAGCTTTCTTT. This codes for CASTLRGDRSTEAFF.

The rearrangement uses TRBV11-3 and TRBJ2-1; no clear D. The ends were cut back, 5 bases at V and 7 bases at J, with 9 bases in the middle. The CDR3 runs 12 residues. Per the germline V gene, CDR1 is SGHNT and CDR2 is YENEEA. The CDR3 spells CASSGRANEQFF. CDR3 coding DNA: TGTGCCAGCAGCGGAAGGGCGAATGAGCAGTTCTTC.

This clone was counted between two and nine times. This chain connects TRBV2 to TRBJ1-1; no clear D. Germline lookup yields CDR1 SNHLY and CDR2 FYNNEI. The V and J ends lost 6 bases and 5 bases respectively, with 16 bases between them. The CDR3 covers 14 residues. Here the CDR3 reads CASRSRAGGTEAFF. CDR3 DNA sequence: TGTGCCAGCAGGAGCCGGGCCGGAGGGACTGAAGCTTTCTTT. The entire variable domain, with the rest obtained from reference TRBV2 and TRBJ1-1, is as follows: EPEVTQTPSHQVTQMGQEVILRCVPISNHLYFYWYRQILGQKVEFLVSFYNNEISEKSEIFDDQFSVERPDGSNFTLKIRSTKLEDSAMYFCASRSRAGGTEAFFGQGTRLTVV.